This TCR beta chain was observed in a study of cytomegalovirus exposure and HLA in healthy donors (dated by TCRdb to about 2017). Turning to the overall study: According to a later analysis, the roughly 130 validation repertoires were produced on the same platform as the roughly 600 repertoires of the first cohort. The study aimed to test whether signatures of past pathogen exposure could be identified by cataloging public T cell receptors. Besides the first cohort of around 670 subjects, a separate validation cohort made up of 120 different subjects was used. High-throughput TCR immunosequencing, statistical association of individual TCRs with disease status, and machine learning were combined to predict cytomegalovirus infection status.

Broader findings and caveats from the paper: In the study, around 150 TCR beta chains were listed as associated with cytomegalovirus. It was suggested by the authors that the approach could potentially be generalized to other disease states and immunological phenotypes. Most TCR sequences were observed very rarely across donors, whereas some public TCRs were present in many individuals. All 120 repertoires were used to score co-occurrence in the validation cohort in a later analysis, because that analysis had no HLA typing for the cohort. A few of the identified cytomegalovirus-associated TCR beta chains were confirmed in vitro to be specific for cytomegalovirus antigens. The classifier was reported to diagnose cytomegalovirus status with high specificity and sensitivity in both the original and validation cohorts. In a later analysis, TCRs clustered in the first cohort were found to also tend to co-occur in the roughly 120 validation repertoires, with 94% of cluster scores above 0.

The library was built by means of the immunoSEQ multiplex PCR assay. On the authors' methods: A statistical classification framework was built for diagnosing cytomegalovirus status from the catalog of TCR beta chain sequences. The source is immuneACCESS, and TCRdb retained only in-frame sequences with V and J called. Part of the clones is not carried over; for the studies checked, unresolved V genes explain less than half of this, and the remainder is unexplained. D and trimming come from the DNA, and the V and J calls and clone size come from that table. The sample table lists tens of thousands of clones, about 96% of them with a count of one. Around 0.78% of the sample is taken by the ten largest. Comment on this clone: Its antigen is unknown. A junction end diverges from the germline sequence, so it may reflect a read error.

The CDR3 runs 15 residues from the cysteine to the phenylalanine. The entry retains the CDR3 DNA only, 45 bases that are in frame from base 1. Sequences SSHAT (CDR1) and FNYEAQ (CDR2) are obtained from the germline V gene (reference sequence). Separate from the approximately 700-subject first cohort, the validation cohort of roughly 120 subjects was the group to which the donors belonged. The receptor chain draws on TRBV7-7 and TRBJ2-3; the D gene identity is not certain. The TCR originated in a man between 18 and 29 years old in good health and CMV-seronegative. Sample: PBMCs. In nucleotides, the sequence is TGTGCTAGCAGCTTAGCACCCGAGAGCACAGATACGCAGTATTTT. This gives the protein CASSLAPESTDTQYF. Beyond the CDR3, the reference TRBV7-7 and TRBJ2-3 genes provide the residues; the full variable domain reads: GAGVSQSPRYKVTKRGQDVTLRCDPISSHATLYWYQQALGQGPEFLTYFNYEAQPDKSGLPSDRFSAERPEGSISTLTIQRTEQRDSAMYRCASSLAPESTDTQYFGPGTRLTVL.